This TCR beta chain comes out of a study of blood T cell repertoires in COVID-19. The repertoire was sequenced with immunoSEQ multiplex PCR; TCRdb's copy has only in-frame clones and lacks some. There are 200,000 to 250,000 clones in the sample; approximately 86% occur only once, and roughly 1.2% lies in the top ten. The sequence came from a woman between 25 and 40 years old with COVID-19, enrolled during active disease. The source material was peripheral blood.

CDR3 DNA: TGTGCCAGCAGTGAAGCGGGGGGCTCCTACAATGAGCAGTTCTTC. Encoded protein: CASSEAGGSYNEQFF. V and J are TRBV6-4 and TRBJ2-1, with 9 bases matching TRBD2. The ends lost 3 bases at V and 0 bases at J; junction bases unmatched: 0. Germline-derived CDR1 and CDR2 are MRHNA and SNTAGT. The CDR3 has 15 residues.